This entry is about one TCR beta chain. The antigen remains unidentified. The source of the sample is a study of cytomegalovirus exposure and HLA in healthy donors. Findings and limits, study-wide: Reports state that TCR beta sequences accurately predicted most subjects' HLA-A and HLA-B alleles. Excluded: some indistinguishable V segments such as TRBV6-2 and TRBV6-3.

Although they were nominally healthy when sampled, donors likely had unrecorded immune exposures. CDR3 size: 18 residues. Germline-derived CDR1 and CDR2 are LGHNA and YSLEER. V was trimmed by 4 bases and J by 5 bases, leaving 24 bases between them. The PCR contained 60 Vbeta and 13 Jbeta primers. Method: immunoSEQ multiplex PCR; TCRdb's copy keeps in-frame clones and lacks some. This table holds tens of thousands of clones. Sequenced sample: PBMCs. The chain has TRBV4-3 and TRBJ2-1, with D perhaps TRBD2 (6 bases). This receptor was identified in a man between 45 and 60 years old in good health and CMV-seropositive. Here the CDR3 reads CASSRKRLADILDNEQFF. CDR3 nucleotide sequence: TGCGCCAGCAGCCGGAAAAGATTAGCGGACATACTAGACAATGAGCAGTTCTTC.